The next 21 T cell receptor beta chains were all read from a single sample in a study of blood T cells in healthy people across ages. Together with a sample-barcoded 5' primer, a J-beta primer mix was included in a second PCR lasting roughly 7 to 11 cycles. TCRdb itself ran the 5' RACE reads through MiXCR, one entry per CDR3 protein. This table has roughly 680,000 distinct CDR3 sequences, 49% appearing once. Specimen: blood. These receptors came from a woman aged 60 to 75 in good health.

The count of this clonotype is one. The CDR3 sequence is CASSPPTVTDTQYF. CDR3 nucleotides: TGTGCCAGCAGCCCGCCGACGGTCACAGATACGCAGTATTTT. This chain uses TRBV7-9 with TRBJ2-3; D gene unclear. This CDR3 has 14 amino acids. Deletions cut 5 bases from V and 2 bases from J, with 11 bases between. Looked up from germline, CDR1 is SEHNR and CDR2 is FQNEAQ (reference sequence).

The sample holds many counts of this clonotype. This sequence joins TRBV5-1 and TRBJ2-1; 10 bases agree with TRBD2. The germline V gene encodes CDR1 SGHRS and CDR2 YFSETQ. The V segment lost 5 bases and the J segment 4 bases; nucleotides outside the gene matches: 3. CDR3 length equals 14 residues. The DNA of the CDR3 is TGCGCCAGCAGAGCGGGAGGGGGGTACAATGAGCAGTTCTTC. As protein: CASRAGGGYNEQFF.

This chain connects TRBV27 to TRBJ1-5; D possibly corresponds to TRBD1 (5 bases). The CDR3 spans 17 residues. V lost 0 bases to trimming and J lost 1 base, with 13 bases between them. Germline CDR1 MNHEY, CDR2 SMNVEV (reference sequence). CDR3: CASSLSGGRVSNQPQHF. CDR3 DNA sequence: TGTGCCAGCAGTTTATCGGGGGGAAGGGTCAGCAATCAGCCCCAGCATTTT.

The sample holds a few counts of this clonotype. The rearrangement uses TRBV12-3 or TRBV12-4 and TRBJ1-5; no firm D call. The CDR3 is 20 residues long. V lost 8 bases, J lost 1 base, and 30 bases lay in between. The CDR3 coding sequence is TGTGCCAGCCGCCATTATAAACTAGCAGCCGGGATCGAGAGCAATCAGCCCCAGCATTTT. Protein sequence: CASRHYKLAAGIESNQPQHF.

On this clonotype: A much larger clonotype is one base distant, so this may be a read error. The chain couples TRBV20-1 to TRBJ1-2, with D hard to call. V lost 3 bases and J lost 8, with 10 bases in between. Germline CDR1 DFQATT, CDR2 SNEGSKA (reference sequence). The length of the CDR3 is 11 residues. CDR3 sequence reads: CSASRAEGYTF. Here the CDR3 DNA reads TGCAGTGCTAGTAGGGCGGAGGGCTACACCTTC.

The genes are TRBV5-1 and TRBJ1-1; D uncertain. The CDR3 totals 15 residues. V shed 0 bases and J shed 5 bases, with 14 bases lying between them. In germline, CDR1 is SGHRS, CDR2 YFSETQ. The CDR3 reads CASSLAGDLSTEAFF. The CDR3 DNA sequence: TGCGCCAGCAGCTTGGCCGGGGATCTATCGACTGAAGCTTTCTTT.

There are a few counts of this clonotype. The CDR3 DNA sequence: TGTGCCAGCAGCGTCCTGGGCGAGCAGTACTTC. Its translation is CASSVLGEQYF. The rearrangement joins TRBV7-2 to TRBJ2-5; unclear D gene. The DNA end is more similar to TRBJ2-7, so the J call may be wrong. CDR1 and CDR2 from the germline V gene are SGHTA and FQGNSA. This CDR3 comprises 11 residues.

This chain joins TRBV7-2 and TRBJ1-1; TRBD1 matches at 8 bases. This CDR3 is 14 amino acids long. V dropped 4 bases and J dropped 3; count of bases not matched to a gene: 4. Germline CDR1 is SGHTA and CDR2 is FQGNSA. CDR3 sequence (DNA): TGTGCCAGCAGCTCCACAGGGGGGGACACTGAAGCTTTCTTT. This sequence encodes CASSSTGGDTEAFF.

This clonotype was found a few times. V and J are TRBV10-3 and TRBJ2-7; D is unresolved. The CDR3 runs 12 residues. V lost 3 bases, J lost 3 bases, and 6 bases lay in between. Per the germline V gene, CDR1 is ENHRY and CDR2 is SYGVKD. Here the CDR3 DNA reads TGTGCCATCAGTGACAACAGCTACGAGCAGTACTTC. Its protein is CAISDNSYEQYF.

The gene calls are TRBV6-2 or TRBV6-3 and TRBJ1-5; 7 bases line up with TRBD1. The junction had 15 bases not matched to a gene; V was cut back by 7 bases and J by 6 bases. Germline V gives CDR1 MNHEY, CDR2 SVGEGT. This CDR3 spans 16 amino acids. CDR3 loop: CASTRYTGEEAQPQHF. As DNA, the CDR3 is TGTGCCAGCACTAGATATACAGGGGAAGAGGCTCAGCCCCAGCATTTT.

The V gene is TRBV7-2, the J gene TRBJ1-5, with 8 bases matching TRBD1. The V and J ends lost 3 bases and 2 bases, in that order; junction bases with no gene match: 0. Germline V gene lookup returns CDR1 SGHTA and CDR2 FQGNSA. The CDR3 has 14 amino acids. As DNA, the CDR3 is TGTGCCAGCAGCTTGGACAGGGGCAATCAGCCCCAGCATTTT. This sequence encodes CASSLDRGNQPQHF. The variable domain in full, completed from reference TRBV7-2 and TRBJ1-5, reads GAGVSQSPSNKVTEKGKDVELRCDPISGHTALYWYRQSLGQGLEFLIYFQGNSAPDKSGLPSDRFSAERTGGSVSTLTIQRTQQEDSAVYLCASSLDRGNQPQHFGDGTRLSIL.

The rearrangement links TRBV25-1 to TRBJ2-5, with 13 bases aligning to TRBD2. From germline, CDR1 is MGHDK and CDR2 SYGVNS. The V gene end was trimmed by 2 bases and the J gene end by 11 bases; junction bases not matched to a gene: 8. The CDR3 has 15 amino acids. The CDR3 sequence is CASSERTSGSNEQYF. CDR3 DNA: TGTGCCAGCAGTGAAAGGACTAGCGGGAGTAATGAGCAGTACTTC.

V and J are TRBV5-1 and TRBJ2-5; 7 bases match TRBD1. The J call is in doubt because the DNA end fits TRBJ2-7 better. Germline assignment: CDR1 SGHRS and CDR2 YFSETQ. There are 15 residues in the CDR3. CDR3: CASSLETGKFHEQYF. In DNA, the CDR3 is TGCGCCAGCAGCTTGGAGACAGGGAAGTTCCACGAGCAGTACTTC.

The chain couples TRBV20-1 to TRBJ2-5; D gene unclear. This CDR3 comprises 15 residues. Looked up from germline, CDR1 is DFQATT and CDR2 is SNEGSKA (reference sequence). With 3 bases removed from V and 2 bases from J, the gap between germline ends came to 16 bases. CDR3 DNA sequence: TGCAGTGCTAGGCCCTCGGCCCCCACTCAAGAGACCCAGTACTTC. The encoded protein is CSARPSAPTQETQYF.

This chain links TRBV7-3 with TRBJ2-1; 9 bases agree with TRBD1. Per the germline V gene, CDR1 is SGHTA and CDR2 is FQGTGA. CDR3 length: 15 amino acids. V dropped 6 bases and J dropped 5; count of bases not matched to a gene: 8. CDR3 bases: TGTGCCAGCAGTTTGGACAGGGGCACCCACAATGAGCAGTTCTTC. Translation gives CASSLDRGTHNEQFF.

Ten or more counts support this clonotype. The chain uses TRBV4-3 and TRBJ2-1; 7 bases line up with TRBD1. The V gene's germline CDR1 is LGHNA and CDR2 YSLEER. The V segment lost 4 bases and the J segment 3 bases; nucleotides outside the gene matches: 9. The CDR3 is 16 residues long. This chain's CDR3 is CASSLRTGSRYNEQFF. The CDR3 bases are TGCGCCAGCAGCCTTCGGACAGGATCCCGCTACAATGAGCAGTTCTTC.

Comment on this clonotype: Sequence at one end of the junction differs from germline and may be a read error. The CDR3 DNA sequence: TGCAGTGCTAGAGATGGCGGACACGGCTCCGACGAGCAGTACTTC. Translation: CSARDGGHGSDEQYF. The V gene is TRBV20-1, the J gene TRBJ2-7, with a tentative D call TRBD1 (5 bases). The CDR3 has 15 residues. CDR1 is DFQATT, CDR2 SNEGSKA, per germline (reference sequence).

Notes on this clonotype: A much larger clone lies one base from this, so it may be a read error. The rearrangement links TRBV29-1 to TRBJ2-7; 7 bases agree with TRBD2. The CDR3 has 11 amino acids. Germline CDR1 SQVTM, CDR2 ANQGSEA. After removal of 7 bases from V and 7 bases from J, the junction contained 7 bases not matched to a gene. CDR3 sequence reads: CSGTRFEEQYF. CDR3 bases: TGCAGCGGGACTAGATTTGAGGAGCAGTACTTC.

This clonotype has a handful of counts. The chain uses TRBV2 and TRBJ2-7, with a weak D call TRBD1 (6 bases). Trimming took 6 bases from V and 4 from J, leaving 13 bases between them. The germline CDR1 and CDR2 sequences are SNHLY and FYNNEI. This CDR3 is built from 13 residues. CDR3 coding DNA: TGTGCCAGCAGGGCACAGGGACCGTACGAGCAGTACTTC. Its protein product is CASRAQGPYEQYF. The variable domain in full, completed from reference TRBV2 and TRBJ2-7, reads EPEVTQTPSHQVTQMGQEVILRCVPISNHLYFYWYRQILGQKVEFLVSFYNNEISEKSEIFDDQFSVERPDGSNFTLKIRSTKLEDSAMYFCASRAQGPYEQYFGPGTRLTVT.

This clonotype was recorded a few times. The rearrangement links TRBV5-6 to TRBJ2-4; D remains ambiguous. The CDR3 contains 15 residues. V was trimmed by 2 bases and J by 1 base, leaving 10 bases between them. Germline CDR1 reads SGHDT; CDR2 reads YYEEEE. CDR3 sequence: CASSFLRLAKNIQYF. CDR3 sequence (DNA): TGTGCCAGCAGCTTTCTGCGGCTGGCCAAAAACATTCAGTACTTC.

The rearrangement uses TRBV7-9 and TRBJ2-3, with 9 bases matching TRBD2. The CDR3 covers 16 residues. Germline CDR1 SEHNR, CDR2 FQNEAQ (reference sequence). V lost 4 bases, J lost 1 base, and 6 bases stayed unmatched. CDR3 sequence: CASSWIIAGGTDTQYF. For the CDR3, the DNA is TGTGCCAGCAGCTGGATAATAGCGGGAGGCACAGATACGCAGTATTTT.